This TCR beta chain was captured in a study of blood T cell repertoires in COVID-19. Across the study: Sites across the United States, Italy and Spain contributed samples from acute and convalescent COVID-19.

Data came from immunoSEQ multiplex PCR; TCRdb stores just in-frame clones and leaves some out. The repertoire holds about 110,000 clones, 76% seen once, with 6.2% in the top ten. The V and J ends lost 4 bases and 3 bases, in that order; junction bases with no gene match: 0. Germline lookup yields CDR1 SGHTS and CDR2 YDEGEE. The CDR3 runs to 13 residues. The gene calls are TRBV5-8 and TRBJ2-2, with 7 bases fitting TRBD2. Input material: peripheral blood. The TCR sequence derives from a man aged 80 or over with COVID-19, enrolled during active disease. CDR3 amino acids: CASSRGDTGELFF. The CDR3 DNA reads TGTGCCAGCAGCCGGGGGGACACCGGGGAGCTGTTTTTT.